This TCR beta chain comes out of a study of T-cell reconstitution after alpha-beta-depleted transplantation in children. Trimming took 3 bases from V and 4 from J; bases not matched to a gene: 2. The CDR3 length is 16 residues. Germline CDR1 reads KGHDR; CDR2 reads SFDVKD. Whole-study results and caveats: Several hundred rapidly expanded clones from non-depleted graft cells reportedly supplied alpha-beta T cells about two months post-transplant. The origin of high day-60 TCRbeta diversity in some patients lay in surviving recipient T cells and thymic progenitors. T cells produced anew were the main source of T-cell counts and diversity one year after transplant.

Unique molecular identifiers were used to barcode this TCRbeta library. TCRdb fed the PCR reads into MiXCR, producing one record per CDR3 protein. The sample records about 830,000 distinct CDR3 sequences, roughly 16% being singletons. This clonotype was counted many times. Its antigen is unknown. The sequences come from PBMCs, mostly from graft donor cells, collected 360 days after TCRalphabeta/CD19-depleted stem cell transplant. The chain is built from TRBV24-1 and TRBJ2-3; TRBD2 aligns across 14 bases. This TCR was recovered from a male patient between 5 and 17 years old who had a stem cell transplant for acute lymphoblastic leukemia, so the T cells may come from the graft donor. CDR3: CATSDPGLAGADTQYF. As DNA, the CDR3 is TGTGCCACCAGTGATCCGGGACTAGCGGGAGCAGATACGCAGTATTTT.